This T cell receptor (beta chain) was profiled in a study of Ad26.COV2.S vaccination and SARS-CoV-2 variants. Overall study findings and caveats: Measurement of non-spike TCR breadth gave similar results in vaccine and placebo recipients.

As to this clone: The antigen is not known.

The sample's treatment: approximately 18 received Ad26.COV2.S at low or high dose, single or two shots; about 5 received placebo; per-sample allocation not given. Each sample was drawn 63 days after the first injection (of vaccine or placebo). Sequencing used immunoSEQ multiplex PCR; TCRdb keeps in-frame clones, though not all of them. The table lists 440,000 or so clones, 92% of them singletons. This CDR3 has 14 amino acids. Germline CDR1 is MDHEN and CDR2 is SYDVKM. V dropped 6 bases and J dropped 3 bases, with 14 bases sitting between them. This chain uses TRBV28 with TRBJ1-1, with a tentative D call TRBD1 (5 bases). The source material was peripheral blood, sampled in a trial of Ad26.COV2.S vaccine versus placebo. The origin of this receptor is a person between 18 and 60 years old who received the Ad26.COV2.S COVID-19 vaccine or a placebo. The CDR3 is CASSLPGGDTEAFF. CDR3 DNA sequence: TGTGCCAGCAGCCTCCCGGGAGGGGACACTGAAGCTTTCTTT.